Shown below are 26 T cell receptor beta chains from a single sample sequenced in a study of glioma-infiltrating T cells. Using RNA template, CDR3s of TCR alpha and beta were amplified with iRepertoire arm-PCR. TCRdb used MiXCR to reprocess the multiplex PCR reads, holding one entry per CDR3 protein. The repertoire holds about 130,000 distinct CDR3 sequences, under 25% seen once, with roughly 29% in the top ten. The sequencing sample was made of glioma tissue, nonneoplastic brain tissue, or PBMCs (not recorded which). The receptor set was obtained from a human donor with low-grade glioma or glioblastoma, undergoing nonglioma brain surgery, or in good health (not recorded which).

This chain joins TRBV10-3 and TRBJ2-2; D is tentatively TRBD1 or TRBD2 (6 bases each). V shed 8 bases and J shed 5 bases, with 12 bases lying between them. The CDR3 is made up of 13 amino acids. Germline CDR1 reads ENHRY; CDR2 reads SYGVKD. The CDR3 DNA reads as TGTGCCATCGTGGAGGGGGGAACCGGGGAGCTGTTTTTT. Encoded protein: CAIVEGGTGELFF.

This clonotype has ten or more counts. The CDR3 loop reads CSARESRGDFWNEQFF. In DNA, the CDR3 is TGCAGTGCTAGAGAATCTCGGGGGGACTTTTGGAATGAGCAGTTCTTC. This chain connects TRBV20-1 to TRBJ2-1, with 7 nucleotides matching TRBD2. The V gene's germline CDR1 is DFQATT and CDR2 SNEGSKA (reference sequence). The CDR3 extends over 16 amino acids. V lost 0 bases, J lost 7 bases, and 12 bases stayed unmatched.

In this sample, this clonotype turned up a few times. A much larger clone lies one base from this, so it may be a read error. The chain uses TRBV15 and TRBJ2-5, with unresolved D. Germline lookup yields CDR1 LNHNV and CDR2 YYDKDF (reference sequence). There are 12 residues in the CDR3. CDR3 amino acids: CATRRVQETQYF. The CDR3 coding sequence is TGTGCCACCAGAAGAGTCCAAGAGACCCAGTACTTC.

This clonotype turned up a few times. Here the CDR3 reads CSAREAGFYEQYV. The DNA for the CDR3 is TGCAGTGCTAGAGAAGCAGGGTTCTACGAGCAGTACGTC. V gene TRBV20-1 combines with J gene TRBJ2-7, with a possible D match to TRBD1 (5 bases). V dropped 0 bases and J dropped 3 bases, with 9 bases sitting between them. Germline V gene data show CDR1 as DFQATT and CDR2 as SNEGSKA (reference sequence). CDR3 length: 13 residues.

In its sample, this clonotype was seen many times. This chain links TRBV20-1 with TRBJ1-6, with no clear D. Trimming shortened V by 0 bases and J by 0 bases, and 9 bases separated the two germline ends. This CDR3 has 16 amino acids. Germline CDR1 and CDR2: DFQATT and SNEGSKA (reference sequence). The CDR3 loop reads CSARDLTSSYNSPLHF. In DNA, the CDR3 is TGCAGTGCTAGAGATCTCACGAGCTCCTATAATTCACCCCTCCACTTT.

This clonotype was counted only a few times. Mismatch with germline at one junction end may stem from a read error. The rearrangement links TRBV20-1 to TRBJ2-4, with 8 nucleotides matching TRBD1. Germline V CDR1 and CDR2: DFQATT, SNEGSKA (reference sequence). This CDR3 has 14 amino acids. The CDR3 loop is CSAVPGQGKNIQYF. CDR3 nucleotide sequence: TGCAGTGCTGTCCCCGGACAGGGAAAAAACATACAGTACTTC.

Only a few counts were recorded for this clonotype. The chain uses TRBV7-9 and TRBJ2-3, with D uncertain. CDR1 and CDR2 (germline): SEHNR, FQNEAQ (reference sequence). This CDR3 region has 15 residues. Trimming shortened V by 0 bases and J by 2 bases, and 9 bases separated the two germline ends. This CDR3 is CASSLAGSDTDTQYF. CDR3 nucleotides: TGTGCCAGCAGCTTAGCGGGATCGGACACAGATACGCAGTATTTT.

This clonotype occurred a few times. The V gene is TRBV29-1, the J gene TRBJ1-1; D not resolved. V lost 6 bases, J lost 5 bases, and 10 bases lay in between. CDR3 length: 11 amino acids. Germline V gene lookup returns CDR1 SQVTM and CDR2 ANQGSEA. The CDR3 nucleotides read TGCAGCGTCGCCCGTGGAACTGAAGCTTTCTTT. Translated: CSVARGTEAFF.

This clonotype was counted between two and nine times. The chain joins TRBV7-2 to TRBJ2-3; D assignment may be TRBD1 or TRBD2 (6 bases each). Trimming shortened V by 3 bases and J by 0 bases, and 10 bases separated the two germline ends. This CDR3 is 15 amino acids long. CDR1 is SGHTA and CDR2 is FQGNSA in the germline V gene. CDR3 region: CASSLGGTSTDTQYF. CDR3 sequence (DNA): TGTGCCAGCAGCTTGGGCGGGACAAGCACAGATACGCAGTATTTT.

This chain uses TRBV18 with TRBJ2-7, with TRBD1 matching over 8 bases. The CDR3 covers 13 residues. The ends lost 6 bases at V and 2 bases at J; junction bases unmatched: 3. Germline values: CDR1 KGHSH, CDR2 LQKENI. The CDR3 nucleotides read TGTGCCAGCTCCCAGGGACAGGCCTACGAGCAGTACGTC. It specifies CASSQGQAYEQYV.

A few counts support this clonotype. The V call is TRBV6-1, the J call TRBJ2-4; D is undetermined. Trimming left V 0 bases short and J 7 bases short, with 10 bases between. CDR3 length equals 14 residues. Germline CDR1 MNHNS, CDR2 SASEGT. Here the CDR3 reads CASSEASPGNIQYF. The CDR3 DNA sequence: TGTGCCAGCAGTGAAGCCTCACCCGGGAACATTCAGTACTTC.

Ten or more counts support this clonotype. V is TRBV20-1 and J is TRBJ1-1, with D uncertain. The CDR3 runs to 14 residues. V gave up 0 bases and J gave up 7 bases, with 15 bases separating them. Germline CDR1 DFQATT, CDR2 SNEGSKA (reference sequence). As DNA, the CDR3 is TGCAGTGCTAGAGAGGGCCCGGCGAGTAGTGAAGCTTTCTTT. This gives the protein CSAREGPASSEAFF.

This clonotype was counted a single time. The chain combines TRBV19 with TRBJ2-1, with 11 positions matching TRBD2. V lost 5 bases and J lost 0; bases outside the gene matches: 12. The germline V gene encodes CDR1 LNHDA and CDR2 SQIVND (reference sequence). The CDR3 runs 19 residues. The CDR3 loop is CASSPSRGLAVSSYNEQFF. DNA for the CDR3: TGTGCCAGTAGTCCCAGCCGGGGACTAGCGGTCAGCTCCTACAATGAGCAGTTCTTC.

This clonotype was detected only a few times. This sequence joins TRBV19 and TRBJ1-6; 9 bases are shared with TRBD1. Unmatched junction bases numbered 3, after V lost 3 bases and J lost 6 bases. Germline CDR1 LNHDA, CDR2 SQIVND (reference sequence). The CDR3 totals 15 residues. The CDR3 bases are TGTGCCAGTAGTATCACGGGACAGGGTAATTCACCCCTCCACTTT. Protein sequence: CASSITGQGNSPLHF.

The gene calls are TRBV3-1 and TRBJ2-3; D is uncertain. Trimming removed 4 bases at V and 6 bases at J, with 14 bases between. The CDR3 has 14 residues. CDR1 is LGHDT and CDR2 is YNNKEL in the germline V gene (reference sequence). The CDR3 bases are TGTGCCAGCAGCCCGACCAGCCGGTGGGATACGCAGTATTTT. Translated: CASSPTSRWDTQYF.

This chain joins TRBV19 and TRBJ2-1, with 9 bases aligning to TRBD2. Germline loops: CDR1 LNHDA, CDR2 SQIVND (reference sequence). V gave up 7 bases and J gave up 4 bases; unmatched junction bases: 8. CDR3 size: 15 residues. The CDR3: CASTRVAGGYNEQFF. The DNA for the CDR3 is TGTGCCAGTACCCGGGTGGCGGGGGGGTACAATGAGCAGTTCTTC.

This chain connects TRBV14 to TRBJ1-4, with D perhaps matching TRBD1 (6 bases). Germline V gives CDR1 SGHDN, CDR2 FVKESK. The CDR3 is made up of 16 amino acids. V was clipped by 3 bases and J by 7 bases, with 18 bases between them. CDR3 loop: CASSHDDIQGGEKLFF. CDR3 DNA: TGTGCCAGCAGCCACGACGACATCCAAGGGGGTGAAAAACTGTTTTTT.

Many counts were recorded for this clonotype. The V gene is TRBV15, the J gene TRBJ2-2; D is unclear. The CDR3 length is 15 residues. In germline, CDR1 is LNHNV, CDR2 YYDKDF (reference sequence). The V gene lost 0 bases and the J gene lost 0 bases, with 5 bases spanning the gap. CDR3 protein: CATSRDLTNTGELFF. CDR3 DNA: TGTGCCACCAGCAGAGATCTGACGAACACCGGGGAGCTGTTTTTT.

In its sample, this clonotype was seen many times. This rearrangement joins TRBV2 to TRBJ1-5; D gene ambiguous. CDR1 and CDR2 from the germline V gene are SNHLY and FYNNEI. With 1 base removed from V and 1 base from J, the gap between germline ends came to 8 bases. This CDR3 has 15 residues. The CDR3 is CASSEGFLSNQPQHF. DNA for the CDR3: TGTGCCAGCAGTGAAGGTTTCTTAAGCAATCAGCCCCAGCATTTT.

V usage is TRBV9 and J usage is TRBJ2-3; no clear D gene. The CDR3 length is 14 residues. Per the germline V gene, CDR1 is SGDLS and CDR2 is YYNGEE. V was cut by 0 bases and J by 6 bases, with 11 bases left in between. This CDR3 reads CASSVDTTEDTQYF. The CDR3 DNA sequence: TGTGCCAGCAGCGTAGATACCACAGAGGATACGCAGTATTTT.

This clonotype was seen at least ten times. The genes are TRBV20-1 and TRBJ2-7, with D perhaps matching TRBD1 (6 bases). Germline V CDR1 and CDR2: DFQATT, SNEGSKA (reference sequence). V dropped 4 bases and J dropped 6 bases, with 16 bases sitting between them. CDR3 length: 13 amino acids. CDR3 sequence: CSATYTEGGEQYV. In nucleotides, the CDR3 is TGCAGTGCTACGTACACGGAAGGGGGCGAGCAGTACGTC.

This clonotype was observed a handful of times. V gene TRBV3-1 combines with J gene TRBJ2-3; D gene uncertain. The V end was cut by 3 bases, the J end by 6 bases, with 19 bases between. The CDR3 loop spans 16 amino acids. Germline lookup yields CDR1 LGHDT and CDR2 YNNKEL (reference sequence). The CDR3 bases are TGTGCCAGCAGCCACGGATCCGGGCAGGACGGCGATACGCAGTATTTT. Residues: CASSHGSGQDGDTQYF.

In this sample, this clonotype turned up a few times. CDR3 residues: CSVVLAAETQYF. The DNA of the CDR3 is TGCAGCGTTGTTCTCGCGGCGGAGACCCAGTACTTC. The genes are TRBV29-1 and TRBJ2-5; no definite D call. This CDR3 spans 12 amino acids. Trimming left V 4 bases short and J 5 bases short, with 11 bases between. From germline, CDR1 is SQVTM and CDR2 ANQGSEA.

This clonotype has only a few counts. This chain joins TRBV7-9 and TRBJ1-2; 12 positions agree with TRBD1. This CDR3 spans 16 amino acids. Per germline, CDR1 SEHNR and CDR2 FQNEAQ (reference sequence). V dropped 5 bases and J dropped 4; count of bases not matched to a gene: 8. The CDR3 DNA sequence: TGTGCCAGCAGCCAACGTGGGACAGGGGGCCCCTATGGCTACACCTTC. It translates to CASSQRGTGGPYGYTF.

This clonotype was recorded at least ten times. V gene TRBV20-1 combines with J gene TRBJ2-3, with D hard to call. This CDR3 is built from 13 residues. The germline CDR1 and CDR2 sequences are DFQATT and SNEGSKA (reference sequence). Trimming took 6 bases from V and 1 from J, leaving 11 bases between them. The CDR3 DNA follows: TGCAGTGCCCAACTACCGGGCACAGATACGCAGTATTTT. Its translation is CSAQLPGTDTQYF.

The CDR3 region is CASSRATLTSGANVLTF. The CDR3, as DNA: TGTGCCAGCAGCAGGGCCACCCTTACCTCTGGGGCCAACGTCCTGACTTTC. V and J are TRBV27 and TRBJ2-6, with D possibly matching TRBD1 (5 bases). The CDR3 spans 17 residues. Germline CDR1 reads MNHEY; CDR2 reads SMNVEV (reference sequence). V was cut by 6 bases and J by 0 bases, with 15 bases left in between. Drawing the rest from reference TRBV27 and TRBJ2-6, the complete variable domain is EAQVTQNPRYLITVTGKKLTVTCSQNMNHEYMSWYRQDPGLGLRQIYYSMNVEVTDKGDVPEGYKVSRKEKRNFPLILESPSPNQTSLYFCASSRATLTSGANVLTFGAGSRLTVL.